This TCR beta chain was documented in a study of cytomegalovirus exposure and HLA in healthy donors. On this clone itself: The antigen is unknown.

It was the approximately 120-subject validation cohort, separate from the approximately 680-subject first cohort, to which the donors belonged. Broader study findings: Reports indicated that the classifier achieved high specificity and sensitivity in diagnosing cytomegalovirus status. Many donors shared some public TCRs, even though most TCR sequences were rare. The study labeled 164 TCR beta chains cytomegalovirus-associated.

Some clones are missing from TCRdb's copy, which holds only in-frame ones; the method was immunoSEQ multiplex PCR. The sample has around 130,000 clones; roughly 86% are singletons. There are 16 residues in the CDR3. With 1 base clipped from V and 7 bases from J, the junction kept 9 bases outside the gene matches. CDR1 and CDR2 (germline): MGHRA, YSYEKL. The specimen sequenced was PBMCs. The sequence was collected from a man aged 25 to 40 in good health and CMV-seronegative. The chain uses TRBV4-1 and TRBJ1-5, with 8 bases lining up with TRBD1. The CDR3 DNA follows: TGCGCCAGCAGCCAAGGTCAACAGGGGGTCGGACAGCCCCAGCATTTT. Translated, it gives CASSQGQQGVGQPQHF.